This T cell receptor beta chain appears in the sequencing data of a study of blood T cell repertoires in COVID-19. Assay used: immunoSEQ multiplex PCR; TCRdb lists only in-frame clones, some missing. The sample lists 200,000 or so clones, 80% to 85% seen once, with 10% in the top ten. The TCR originated in a woman aged 80 or over with COVID-19, enrolled during active disease. The sequencing sample was made of peripheral blood.

CDR3 sequence: CASSLSGGGPQHF. In DNA form, the CDR3 reads TGTGCCAGCAGTTTATCAGGGGGTGGGCCCCAGCATTTT. V is TRBV27 and J is TRBJ1-5; D is possibly TRBD1 (6 bases). In germline, CDR1 is MNHEY, CDR2 SMNVEV (reference sequence). This CDR3 region has 13 residues. V was pared by 0 bases and J by 9 bases, with 9 bases between.